The T cell receptor (beta chain) under discussion was sequenced for a study of OX40 agonist ivuxolimab in advanced cancers. Across the study: The patients' treatment was ivuxolimab, an agonistic anti-OX40 (CD134) antibody. Earlier treatment with anti-PD-1, anti-PD-L1 or anti-CTLA-4 was permitted, and roughly 40% had received some.

TCRdb's table, derived via immunoSEQ multiplex PCR, lists solely in-frame clones and lacks some. The repertoire has some 50,000 clones, around nine tenths of them found once; the top ten carry around a third. Points on this clone: The antigen is unknown.

Findings of the study overall: Patients with a partial response at 0.1-3.0 mg/kg had among the lowest clonal expansion. Low normalized clonal expansion also occurred in some nonresponding patients.

Sequenced here: CD4+ or CD8+ T cells sorted from blood, sampled in a trial of the OX40 agonist ivuxolimab. The sequence was collected from an adult with an advanced solid tumor such as melanoma, head and neck, liver or kidney cancer.

CDR3: CASSSGHSSNQPQHF. CDR3 nucleotide sequence: TGTGCCAGCAGTTCGGGACACTCCAGCAATCAGCCCCAGCATTTT. The chain uses TRBV2 and TRBJ1-5, with D possibly TRBD1 on 6 matching bases. Germline loops: CDR1 SNHLY, CDR2 FYNNEI. CDR3 size: 15 residues. The V and J ends lost 5 bases and 1 base respectively, with 12 bases between them.